The clone carrying this T cell receptor (beta chain) was recorded a few times. No antigen is known for it. This sample stems from a study of T cells in tuberculosis. Whole-study results and caveats: Active tuberculosis alpha repertoires lay closer to GMM-specific TCRs than controls'.

Profiled with immunoSEQ multiplex PCR; TCRdb holds only in-frame clones, not every one. Found here are about 29,000 clones, just over 90% of them singletons; the top ten hold around 4.7%. Latent tuberculosis screening used tuberculin skin test and IGRA at entry. Sequenced input: PBMCs. This clonotype was obtained from a donor between 10 and 35 years old with latent tuberculosis or without tuberculosis infection.

CDR3: CASSRSTGADGGPQHF. CDR3 DNA sequence: TGCGCCAGCAGCCGATCGACAGGGGCCGACGGGGGGCCCCAGCATTTT. The chain joins TRBV4-3 to TRBJ1-5; 8 bases are a match to TRBD1. CDR3 size: 16 residues. Germline CDR1 and CDR2: LGHNA and YSLEER. V shed 4 bases and J 9 bases; nucleotides not matched to a gene: 14.